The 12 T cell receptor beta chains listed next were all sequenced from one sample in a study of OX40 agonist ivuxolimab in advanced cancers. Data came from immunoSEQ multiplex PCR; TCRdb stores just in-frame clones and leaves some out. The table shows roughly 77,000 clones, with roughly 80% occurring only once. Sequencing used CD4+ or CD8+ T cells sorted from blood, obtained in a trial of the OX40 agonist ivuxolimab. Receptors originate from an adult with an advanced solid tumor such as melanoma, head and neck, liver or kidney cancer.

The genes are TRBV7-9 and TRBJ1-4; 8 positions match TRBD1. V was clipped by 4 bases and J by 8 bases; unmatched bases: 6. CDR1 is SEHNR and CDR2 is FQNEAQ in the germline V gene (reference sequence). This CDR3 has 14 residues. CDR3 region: CASSSGQGEEKLFF. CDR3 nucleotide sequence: TGTGCCAGCAGCTCTGGACAGGGAGAAGAAAAACTGTTTTTT.

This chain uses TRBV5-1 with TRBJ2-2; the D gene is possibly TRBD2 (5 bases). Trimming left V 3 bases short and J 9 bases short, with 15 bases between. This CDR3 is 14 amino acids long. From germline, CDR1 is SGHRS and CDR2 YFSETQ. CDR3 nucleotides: TGCGCCAGCAGCTGGTTCATGACTAAACGGGAGCTGTTTTTT. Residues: CASSWFMTKRELFF.

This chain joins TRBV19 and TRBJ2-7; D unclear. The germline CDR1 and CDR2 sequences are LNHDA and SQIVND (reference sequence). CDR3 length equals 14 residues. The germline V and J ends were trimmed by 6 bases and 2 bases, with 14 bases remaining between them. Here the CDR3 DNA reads TGTGCCAGTAGCACCTCGATCTCTACCTACGAGCAGTACTTC. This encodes CASSTSISTYEQYF.

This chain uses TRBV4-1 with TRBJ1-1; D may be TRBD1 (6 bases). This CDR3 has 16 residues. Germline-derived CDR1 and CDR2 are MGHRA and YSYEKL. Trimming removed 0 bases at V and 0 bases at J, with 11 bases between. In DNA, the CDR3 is TGCGCCAGCAGCCAAGACAAAACAGGGATGAACACTGAAGCTTTCTTT. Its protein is CASSQDKTGMNTEAFF.

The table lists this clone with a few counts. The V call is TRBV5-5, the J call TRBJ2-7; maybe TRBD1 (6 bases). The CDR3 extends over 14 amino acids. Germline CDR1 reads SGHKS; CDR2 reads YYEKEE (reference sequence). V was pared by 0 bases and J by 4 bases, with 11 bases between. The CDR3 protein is CASSLGQGLYEQYF. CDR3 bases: TGTGCCAGCAGCTTGGGCCAGGGGTTATACGAGCAGTACTTC. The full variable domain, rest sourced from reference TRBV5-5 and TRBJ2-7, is DAGVTQSPTHLIKTRGQQVTLRCSPISGHKSVSWYQQVLGQGPQFIFQYYEKEERGRGNFPDRFSARQFPNYSSELNVNALLLGDSALYLCASSLGQGLYEQYFGPGTRLTVT.

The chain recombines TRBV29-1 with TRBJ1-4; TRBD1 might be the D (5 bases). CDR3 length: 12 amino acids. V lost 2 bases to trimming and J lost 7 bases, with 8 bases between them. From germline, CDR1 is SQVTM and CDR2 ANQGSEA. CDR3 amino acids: CSVETGREKLFF. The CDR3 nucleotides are TGCAGCGTTGAAACGGGGCGTGAAAAACTGTTTTTT. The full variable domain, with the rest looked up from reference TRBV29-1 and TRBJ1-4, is SAVISQKPSRDICQRGTSLTIQCQVDSQVTMMFWYRQQPGQSLTLIATANQGSEATYESGFVIDKFPISRPNLTFSTLTVSNMSPEDSSIYLCSVETGREKLFFGSGTQLSVL.

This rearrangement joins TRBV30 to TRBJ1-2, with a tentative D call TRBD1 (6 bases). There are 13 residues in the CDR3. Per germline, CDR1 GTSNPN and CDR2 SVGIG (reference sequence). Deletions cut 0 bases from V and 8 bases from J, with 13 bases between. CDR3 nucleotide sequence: TGTGCCTGGAGTGTGGCGGGGGCGACGGGCTACACCTTC. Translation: CAWSVAGATGYTF. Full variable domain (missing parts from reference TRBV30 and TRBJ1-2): SQTIHQWPATLVQPVGSPLSLECTVEGTSNPNLYWYRQAAGRGLQLLFYSVGIGQISSEVPQNLSASRPQDRQFILSSKKLLLSDSGFYLCAWSVAGATGYTFGSGTRLTVV.

The CDR3 bases are TGTGCCAGCAGCTTGGGGATGGGAGAAGGCTACAATGAGCAGTTCTTC. This codes for CASSLGMGEGYNEQFF. The chain uses TRBV5-8 and TRBJ2-1, with a weak D call TRBD2 (5 bases). The V gene's germline CDR1 is SGHTS and CDR2 YDEGEE. This CDR3 contains 16 residues. Deletions cut 0 bases from V and 3 bases from J, with 13 bases between. Using reference TRBV5-8 and TRBJ2-1 for the parts outside the CDR3, the full variable domain is EAGVTQSPTHLIKTRGQQATLRCSPISGHTSVYWYQQALGLGLQFLLWYDEGEERNRGNFPPRFSGRQFPNYSSELNVNALELEDSALYLCASSLGMGEGYNEQFFGPGTRLTVL.

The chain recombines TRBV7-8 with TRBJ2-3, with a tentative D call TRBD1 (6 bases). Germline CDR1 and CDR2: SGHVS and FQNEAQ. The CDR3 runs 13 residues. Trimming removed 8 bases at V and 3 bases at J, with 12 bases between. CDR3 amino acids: CASSRDKTDTQYF. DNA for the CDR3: TGTGCCAGCTCCCGGGACAAGACAGATACGCAGTATTTT.

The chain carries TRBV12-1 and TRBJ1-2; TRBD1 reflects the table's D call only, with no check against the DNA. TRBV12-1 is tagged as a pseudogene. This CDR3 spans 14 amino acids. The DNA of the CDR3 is TGCGCCAGCAGTCCCGGGACAGGGACCTATGGCTACACCTTC. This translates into CASSPGTGTYGYTF.

CDR3 sequence reads: CATSRDQAVSYEQYF. CDR3 sequence (DNA): TGTGCCACCAGCAGAGATCAGGCGGTCTCCTACGAGCAGTACTTC. The chain couples TRBV15 to TRBJ2-7; D ambiguous. This CDR3 region has 15 residues. Trimming cost V 0 bases and J 0 bases, with 9 bases left between them. The germline V gene has CDR1 LNHNV and CDR2 YYDKDF (reference sequence).

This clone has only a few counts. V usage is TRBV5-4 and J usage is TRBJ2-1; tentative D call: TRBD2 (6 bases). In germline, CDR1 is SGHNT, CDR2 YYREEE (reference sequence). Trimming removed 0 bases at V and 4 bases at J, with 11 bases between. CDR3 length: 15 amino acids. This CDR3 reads CASSLDAEGYNEQFF. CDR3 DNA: TGTGCCAGCAGCTTGGATGCGGAGGGGTACAATGAGCAGTTCTTC. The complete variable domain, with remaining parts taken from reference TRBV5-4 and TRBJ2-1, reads ETGVTQSPTHLIKTRGQQVTLRCSSQSGHNTVSWYQQALGQGPQFIFQYYREEENGRGNFPPRFSGLQFPNYSSELNVNALELDDSALYLCASSLDAEGYNEQFFGPGTRLTVL.